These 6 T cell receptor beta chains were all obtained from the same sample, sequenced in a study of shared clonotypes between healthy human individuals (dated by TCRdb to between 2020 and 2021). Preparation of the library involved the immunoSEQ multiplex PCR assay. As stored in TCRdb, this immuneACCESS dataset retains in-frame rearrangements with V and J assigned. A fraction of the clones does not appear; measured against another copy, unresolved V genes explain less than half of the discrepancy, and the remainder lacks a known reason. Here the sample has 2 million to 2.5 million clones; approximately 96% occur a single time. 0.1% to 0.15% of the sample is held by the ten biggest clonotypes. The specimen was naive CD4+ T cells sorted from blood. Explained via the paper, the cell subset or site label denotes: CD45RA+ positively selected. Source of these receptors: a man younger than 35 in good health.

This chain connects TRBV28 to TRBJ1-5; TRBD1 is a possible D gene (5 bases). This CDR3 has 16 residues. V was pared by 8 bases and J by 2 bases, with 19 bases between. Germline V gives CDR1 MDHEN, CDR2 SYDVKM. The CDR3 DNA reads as TGTGCCAGCCAACCAAACGTAGGGACGGGCAATCAGCCCCAGCATTTT. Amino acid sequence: CASQPNVGTGNQPQHF.

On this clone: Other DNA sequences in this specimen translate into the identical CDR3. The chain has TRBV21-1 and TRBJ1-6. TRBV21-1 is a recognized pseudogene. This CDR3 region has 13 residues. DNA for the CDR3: TGTGCCAGCAGCAAAGGACGTAATTCACCCCTCCACTTT. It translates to CASSKGRNSPLHF.

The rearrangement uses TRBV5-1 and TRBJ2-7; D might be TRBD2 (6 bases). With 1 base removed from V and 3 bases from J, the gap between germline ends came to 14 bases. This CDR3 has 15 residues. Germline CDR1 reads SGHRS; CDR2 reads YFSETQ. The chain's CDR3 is CASSLMVGTVYEQYF. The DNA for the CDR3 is TGCGCCAGCAGCTTGATGGTAGGGACTGTCTACGAGCAGTACTTC.

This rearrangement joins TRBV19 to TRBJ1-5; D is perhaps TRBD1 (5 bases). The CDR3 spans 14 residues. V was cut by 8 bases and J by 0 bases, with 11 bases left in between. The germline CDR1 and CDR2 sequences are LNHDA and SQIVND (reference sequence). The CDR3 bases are TGTGCCAGTGCGGGGACGGTTAGCAATCAGCCCCAGCATTTT. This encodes CASAGTVSNQPQHF.

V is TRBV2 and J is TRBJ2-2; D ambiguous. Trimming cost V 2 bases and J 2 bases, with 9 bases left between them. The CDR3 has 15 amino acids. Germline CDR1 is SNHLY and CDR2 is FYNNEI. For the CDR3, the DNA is TGTGCCAGCAGTGAACGAGACTTTAACACCGGGGAGCTGTTTTTT. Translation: CASSERDFNTGELFF.

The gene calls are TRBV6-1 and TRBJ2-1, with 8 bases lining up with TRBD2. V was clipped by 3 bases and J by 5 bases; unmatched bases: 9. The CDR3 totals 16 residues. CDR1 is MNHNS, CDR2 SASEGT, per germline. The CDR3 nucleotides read TGTGCCAGCAGTGATGAGCCGGGAGGGCCGGACAATGAGCAGTTCTTC. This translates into CASSDEPGGPDNEQFF.